The 21 T cell receptor beta chains listed next were all sequenced from one sample in a study of cytomegalovirus exposure and HLA in healthy donors. Amplification used 60 Vbeta primers and 13 Jbeta primers. Repertoires were generated with immunoSEQ multiplex PCR, while TCRdb's copy carries only in-frame clones and drops some. The sample lists more than 85,000 clones, around three quarters occurring once. Sequencing used PBMCs. The receptors come from a man aged 40-50 years in good health and CMV-seronegative.

The chain employs TRBV28 and TRBJ2-1; possibly TRBD2 for D (5 bases). The CDR3 loop spans 16 amino acids. V shed 4 bases and J shed 0 bases, with 13 bases lying between them. CDR1 is MDHEN and CDR2 is SYDVKM in the germline V gene. In DNA form, the CDR3 reads TGTGCCAGCAGTTCCTGGACTTACAGCTCCTACAATGAGCAGTTCTTC. Amino acids: CASSSWTYSSYNEQFF.

This clone turned up a few times. The gene calls are TRBV11-1 and TRBJ2-7; TRBD2 is a possible D gene (5 bases). Trimming removed 1 base at V and 2 bases at J, with 12 bases between. This CDR3 region has 15 residues. Germline CDR1 SGHAT, CDR2 FQDESV (reference sequence). CDR3 region: CASSLERGYTYEQYF. The CDR3 DNA sequence: TGTGCCAGCAGCTTAGAGCGAGGGTACACCTACGAGCAGTACTTC.

V and J are TRBV19 and TRBJ2-4, with D hard to call. The V and J ends lost 5 bases and 3 bases respectively, with 14 bases between them. Germline V gene lookup returns CDR1 LNHDA and CDR2 SQIVND (reference sequence). The CDR3 length is 15 residues. CDR3 nucleotide sequence: TGTGCCAGTAGTCGGTCCAATCTAAGCAAAAACATTCAGTACTTC. Its translation is CASSRSNLSKNIQYF.

This clone was seen just once. The chain uses TRBV27 and TRBJ2-7; TRBD2 matches 7 bases. CDR3 length equals 23 residues. In germline, CDR1 is MNHEY, CDR2 SMNVEV (reference sequence). The ends lost 2 bases at V and 4 bases at J; junction bases unmatched: 32. CDR3 DNA sequence: TGTGCCAGCAGTTTAAGGGCAAGTACCGAGGGAGGGCCCCGCCATCGGGCAGTATACGAGCAGTACTTC. Its translation is CASSLRASTEGGPRHRAVYEQYF.

The chain has TRBV28 and TRBJ2-4, with 7 bases that match TRBD1. The CDR3 totals 17 residues. CDR1 and CDR2 (germline): MDHEN, SYDVKM. Unmatched junction bases numbered 10, after V lost 5 bases and J lost 0 bases. CDR3 amino acids: CASSASGTALAKNIQYF. The CDR3 DNA sequence: TGTGCCAGCAGTGCGTCCGGGACAGCGCTAGCCAAAAACATTCAGTACTTC. Looking up the rest from reference TRBV28 and TRBJ2-4 gives the full variable domain: DVKVTQSSRYLVKRTGEKVFLECVQDMDHENMFWYRQDPGLGLRLIYFSYDVKMKEKGDIPEGYSVSREKKERFSLILESASTNQTSMYLCASSASGTALAKNIQYFGAGTRLSVL.

The chain uses TRBV7-2 and TRBJ2-1; 13 nucleotides align to TRBD2. J lost 0 bases, V lost 5 bases, and 7 bases had no gene match. The CDR3 loop spans 18 amino acids. Germline CDR1 SGHTA, CDR2 FQGNSA. In DNA, the CDR3 is TGTGCCAGCAGCCCACTACTAGCGGGGGGGAGCTCCTACAATGAGCAGTTCTTC. Its protein is CASSPLLAGGSSYNEQFF.

The chain combines TRBV5-3 with TRBJ1-6, with no clear D. TRBV5-3 is treated as an ORF (open reading frame) with a function not yet certain. Trimming pared 1 base from V and 0 bases from J, leaving 11 bases between. The CDR3 totals 17 residues. CDR3 in DNA: TGTGCCAGAAGCTTGAGGACTACCAGCTCCTATAATTCACCCCTCCACTTT. It translates to CARSLRTTSSYNSPLHF.

This chain links TRBV10-2 with TRBJ2-1; TRBD2 aligns across 10 bases. CDR3 length: 14 amino acids. Germline V gene data show CDR1 as WSHSY and CDR2 as SAAADI. After removal of 9 bases from V and 8 bases from J, the junction contained 10 bases not matched to a gene. CDR3: CASLAGARSDEQFF. CDR3 DNA: TGCGCCAGTCTAGCGGGGGCAAGGAGTGATGAGCAGTTCTTC.

This clone was found once. J is TRBJ1-4 and V is TRBV29-1; D gene unclear. The V and J ends lost 4 bases and 6 bases respectively, with 12 bases between them. Looked up from germline, CDR1 is SQVTM and CDR2 is ANQGSEA. The CDR3 loop spans 13 amino acids. CDR3 amino acids: CSVVLASDEKLFF. In DNA form, the CDR3 reads TGCAGCGTTGTGTTAGCCTCCGATGAAAAACTGTTTTTT.

The rearrangement links TRBV6-6 to TRBJ2-1, with 7 bases lining up with TRBD1. J gave up 7 bases and V 4 bases, and 13 bases lay outside the gene matches. Germline CDR1 MNHNY, CDR2 SVGAGI (reference sequence). The CDR3 is made up of 16 amino acids. DNA of the CDR3: TGTGCCAGCAGTTCCCCAGGGGGAAAGGTTGGAAATGAGCAGTTCTTC. This gives the protein CASSSPGGKVGNEQFF.

Points on this clone: At one boundary the junction diverges from the germline segment, which might be a read error. The chain has TRBV18 and TRBJ1-5, with D unresolved. CDR1 and CDR2 (germline): KGHSH, LQKENI. This CDR3 contains 15 residues. The DNA of the CDR3 is TGTGCCAGCTCACTGCAGAGCTTTAGCGATCAGCCCCAGCATTTT. Amino acids: CASSLQSFSDQPQHF.

V usage is TRBV7-4 and J usage is TRBJ2-3; no reliable D call. This CDR3 comprises 14 residues. Germline values: CDR1 SGHVT, CDR2 SQSDAQ. V lost 3 bases to trimming and J lost 2 bases, with 9 bases between them. CDR3 region: CASSLARNTDTQYF. In DNA, the CDR3 is TGTGCCAGCAGCTTGGCTAGGAACACAGATACGCAGTATTTT.

About this clone itself: At one end, the junction sequence differs from germline, possibly due to a read error. The chain recombines TRBV9 with TRBJ1-6, with no clear D. Germline CDR1 SGDLS, CDR2 YYNGEE. This CDR3 spans 15 amino acids. CDR3 sequence reads: CAGSIGPDGGSPLHF. The CDR3 nucleotides are TGTGCCGGCAGCATAGGACCCGACGGCGGTTCACCCCTCCACTTT. Variable domain in full (rest from reference TRBV9 and TRBJ1-6): DSGVTQTPKHLITATGQRVTLRCSPRSGDLSVYWYQQSLDQGLQFLIQYYNGEERAKGNILERFSAQQFPDLHSELNLSSLELGDSALYFCAGSIGPDGGSPLHFGNGTRLTVT.

The chain joins TRBV6-5 to TRBJ1-2, with TRBD1 identical over 8 bases. V shed 10 bases and J 8 bases; nucleotides not matched to a gene: 9. Germline lookup yields CDR1 MNHEY and CDR2 SVGAGI. The CDR3 totals 12 residues. In DNA, the CDR3 is TGTGCCACCCGGACAGGGACGAGGGGCTACACCTTC. This codes for CATRTGTRGYTF.

This clone was picked up one time. The chain uses TRBV9 and TRBJ2-7, with D possibly being TRBD1 (6 bases). This CDR3 is 12 amino acids long. Germline-derived CDR1 and CDR2 are SGDLS and YYNGEE. Between the trimmed V and J ends, which lost 4 bases and 3 bases, there was a span of 8 bases. This chain's CDR3 is CASSPQGYEQYF. The CDR3 region has the DNA TGTGCCAGCAGCCCACAGGGCTACGAGCAGTACTTC.

The chain employs TRBV15 and TRBJ1-1; D might be TRBD1 (6 bases). Germline CDR1 reads LNHNV; CDR2 reads YYDKDF (reference sequence). V lost 5 bases and J 8 bases, leaving 15 bases between the germline ends. The CDR3 has 13 amino acids. The CDR3 sequence: CATSPEWTAEAFF. CDR3 DNA sequence: TGTGCCACCAGCCCGGAATGGACAGCAGAAGCTTTCTTT. The full variable domain, completed using reference TRBV15 and TRBJ1-1, is DAMVIQNPRYQVTQFGKPVTLSCSQTLNHNVMYWYQQKSSQAPKLLFHYYDKDFNNEADTPDNFQSRRPNTSFCFLDIRSPGLGDTAMYLCATSPEWTAEAFFGQGTRLTVV.

This sequence joins TRBV27 and TRBJ2-4; 11 positions agree with TRBD2. The CDR3 sequence is 16 residues long. With V trimmed by 6 bases and J by 0 bases, 4 bases remained unmatched. Germline V gene lookup returns CDR1 MNHEY and CDR2 SMNVEV (reference sequence). CDR3 nucleotides: TGTGCCAGCAGCCTAGCGGGGGGATTAGCCAAAAACATTCAGTACTTC. It encodes CASSLAGGLAKNIQYF.

With regard to this clone: The same CDR3 is also encoded by other DNA sequences in this sample. The chain joins TRBV7-9 to TRBJ1-1, with 7 bases identical to TRBD1. The CDR3 runs to 15 residues. With V trimmed by 1 base and J by 2 bases, 4 bases remained unmatched. Germline V gene data show CDR1 as SEHNR and CDR2 as FQNEAQ (reference sequence). The CDR3 here is CASSLEGQRNTEAFF. The DNA for the CDR3 is TGTGCCAGCAGCTTAGAGGGACAGAGAAACACTGAAGCTTTCTTT.

This chain joins TRBV5-4 and TRBJ1-1; D uncertain. Germline lookup yields CDR1 SGHNT and CDR2 YYREEE (reference sequence). The CDR3 covers 11 residues. V lost 3 bases and J 4 bases, leaving 4 bases between the germline ends. This CDR3 reads CASSSSTEAFF. CDR3 nucleotides: TGTGCCAGCAGCTCTTCCACTGAAGCTTTCTTT.

This sequence joins TRBV15 and TRBJ2-1; 11 bases are shared with TRBD2. CDR3 length: 15 amino acids. The V and J ends lost 5 bases and 4 bases, in that order; junction bases with no gene match: 4. Germline CDR1 LNHNV, CDR2 YYDKDF (reference sequence). The CDR3 is CATSGTSGEYNEQFF. The DNA for the CDR3 is TGTGCCACCAGCGGGACTAGCGGAGAGTACAATGAGCAGTTCTTC.

The rearrangement uses TRBV28 and TRBJ2-5; possible D gene TRBD2, 5 bases. Trimming removed 2 bases from V and 5 bases from J, with 12 bases in between. CDR1 and CDR2 from the germline V gene are MDHEN and SYDVKM. This CDR3 is 14 amino acids long. The CDR3 spells CASSLPSRPETQYF. The CDR3 DNA is TGTGCCAGCAGTTTACCTAGCCGTCCCGAGACCCAGTACTTC. The full variable domain, its missing parts supplied by reference TRBV28 and TRBJ2-5, is DVKVTQSSRYLVKRTGEKVFLECVQDMDHENMFWYRQDPGLGLRLIYFSYDVKMKEKGDIPEGYSVSREKKERFSLILESASTNQTSMYLCASSLPSRPETQYFGPGTRLLVL.